This TCR beta chain was captured by sequencing in a study of blood T cell repertoires in COVID-19. On the study more broadly: In each case, the material was cDNA or gDNA derived from T cells, B-cell-depleted T cells, or PBMCs.

Data came from immunoSEQ multiplex PCR; TCRdb stores just in-frame clones and leaves some out. The sample consists of some 250,000 clones, just over 85% of them appearing once. The CDR3 length is 14 residues. The germline gives CDR1 SGHTA, CDR2 FQGNSA. V gave up 5 bases and J gave up 7 bases; unmatched junction bases: 10. Recruits, aged about 18 to 95 years, lived in 20 to 30 US areas. Recovered status applied to Cohort 3 donors who had two consecutive negative PCRs. It also applied to those with clearance or with symptom resolution. The sequence came from a man aged 18 to 35 who had recovered from COVID-19. The chain uses TRBV7-2 and TRBJ2-7; 8 bases fit TRBD2. Sequencing was done on a sample of PBMCs or T cells enriched from blood (not recorded which). This CDR3 is CASSPGLASREQYF. The CDR3 DNA is TGTGCCAGCAGCCCCGGACTAGCTTCGCGGGAGCAGTACTTC.